This T cell receptor (beta chain) emerged from a study of molecular identifiers for immune sequencing clone quantification. MiXCR, run by TCRdb on the PCR reads, gives a single entry per CDR3 protein. The sample records hundreds of thousands of distinct CDR3 sequences, about 25% being singletons. This clonotype was counted only a few times. A much more abundant neighbour one base away suggests this may be a read error. CDR3 length equals 12 residues. Deletions cut 6 bases from V and 1 base from J, with 3 bases between. Germline CDR1 SGHAT, CDR2 FQNNGV. What was sequenced was naive CD8+ T cells from blood, with Jurkat cell RNA spiked in. Subset denoted: FACS-sorted CD8+CD4-CCR7+CD45RA+ naive T cells. This clonotype was sampled from a human donor in good health. Some libraries in this study had Jurkat cell RNA spiked in. The chain carries TRBV11-2 and TRBJ2-2; D unresolved. For the CDR3, the DNA is TGTGCCAGCAGGGTGAACACCGGGGAGCTGTTTTTT. It codes for CASRVNTGELFF.